These 27 T cell receptor beta chains came from one sample sequenced in a study of regulatory T cells in long-lasting Graves disease. The TCR beta library used iRepertoire HTBI primers with Arm-PCR amplification of CDR3. TCRdb used MiXCR to reprocess the multiplex PCR reads, holding one entry per CDR3 protein. The sample has some 330,000 distinct CDR3 sequences; approximately 12% are singletons. Time point here: newly diagnosed GD, antithyroid drugs for less than 3 months. PBMC-derived RNA was used for the TCR library. This sample was shared with a second study, whose subject was T cells in Graves' hyperthyroidism and ophthalmopathy.

The starting material was peripheral blood mononuclear cells (PBMCs), obtained at new diagnosis, from a patient treated with antithyroid drugs. Receptors originate from a woman aged 18 to 35 with Graves disease.

This clonotype has ten or more counts. V usage is TRBV29-1 and J usage is TRBJ1-1; D is perhaps TRBD1 (5 bases). Germline V gene lookup returns CDR1 SQVTM and CDR2 ANQGSEA. V shed 6 bases and J shed 0 bases, with 20 bases lying between them. The CDR3 consists of 16 residues. The CDR3 loop reads CSVGEGETFMNTEAFF. The CDR3 bases are TGCAGCGTCGGCGAAGGGGAAACCTTTATGAACACTGAAGCTTTCTTT.

This clonotype showed up many times. V is TRBV12-3 or TRBV12-4 and J is TRBJ1-4; D is undetermined. Trimming removed 4 bases from V and 2 bases from J, with 11 bases in between. CDR3 length: 15 residues. The CDR3 protein is CASSYRGSTNEKLFF. The CDR3 region has the DNA TGTGCCAGCAGTTATAGAGGGTCTACTAATGAAAAACTGTTTTTT.

This clonotype was counted between two and nine times. The chain employs TRBV6-2 or TRBV6-3 and TRBJ1-5; TRBD1 matches at 8 bases. The CDR3 extends over 14 amino acids. Germline-derived CDR1 and CDR2 are MNHEY and SVGEGT. After removal of 4 bases from V and 7 bases from J, the junction contained 6 bases not matched to a gene. The CDR3 protein is CASSFQGAQQPQHF. The CDR3, as DNA: TGTGCCAGCAGTTTCCAGGGGGCCCAACAGCCCCAGCATTTT.

The table lists this clonotype with many counts. V usage is TRBV7-3 and J usage is TRBJ2-1; TRBD2 is a possible D gene (6 bases). Trimming shortened V by 4 bases and J by 4 bases, and 11 bases separated the two germline ends. Germline assignment: CDR1 SGHTA and CDR2 FQGTGA. This CDR3 contains 14 residues. CDR3 residues: CASSSGTGYNEQFF. The CDR3 nucleotides are TGTGCCAGCAGCTCCGGGACTGGTTACAATGAGCAGTTCTTC.

This clonotype was counted at least ten times. The rearrangement links TRBV3-1 to TRBJ2-7; the D is unclear. Per the germline V gene, CDR1 is LGHDT and CDR2 is YNNKEL (reference sequence). The ends were cut back, 0 bases at V and 2 bases at J, with 8 bases in the middle. This CDR3 has 14 amino acids. CDR3 sequence: CASSQEGKTYEQYV. The CDR3 region has the DNA TGTGCCAGCAGCCAAGAAGGCAAAACCTACGAGCAGTACGTC.

This clonotype was found many times. This chain links TRBV7-3 with TRBJ1-1; 7 bases are a match to TRBD1. Trimming cost V 5 bases and J 0 bases; bases outside gene matches: 6. This CDR3 is 15 amino acids long. CDR1 and CDR2 from the germline V gene are SGHTA and FQGTGA. The CDR3 is CASSPTGTVNTEAFF. The CDR3 coding sequence is TGTGCCAGCAGCCCGACCGGGACAGTGAACACTGAAGCTTTCTTT.

This clonotype was recorded a few times. The gene calls are TRBV7-2 and TRBJ2-3; 12 bases fit TRBD2. The CDR3 contains 16 residues. Germline values: CDR1 SGHTA, CDR2 FQGNSA. Losses at the gene ends were 4 bases for V and 5 bases for J; bases not matched to a gene: 7. CDR3: CASSSRLAGEVDTQYF. CDR3 in DNA: TGTGCCAGCAGCTCGAGACTAGCGGGGGAAGTAGATACGCAGTATTTT. Variable domain in full (rest from reference TRBV7-2 and TRBJ2-3): GAGVSQSPSNKVTEKGKDVELRCDPISGHTALYWYRQSLGQGLEFLIYFQGNSAPDKSGLPSDRFSAERTGGSVSTLTIQRTQQEDSAVYLCASSSRLAGEVDTQYFGPGTRLTVL.

Remarks on this clonotype: A much larger clone sits a single nucleotide away, making a read error possible. This chain joins TRBV29-1 and TRBJ2-1, with D perhaps TRBD1 or TRBD2 (5 bases each). This CDR3 has 13 amino acids. Trimming pared 5 bases from V and 4 bases from J, leaving 12 bases between. The germline CDR1 and CDR2 sequences are SQVTM and ANQGSEA. In nucleotides, the CDR3 is TGCAGCGTTTTTATCGGGGCTTACAATGAGCAGTTCTTC. Protein product: CSVFIGAYNEQFF.

The table lists this clonotype with many counts. The rearrangement uses TRBV11-1 and TRBJ2-2; D is unresolved. The CDR3 is 14 amino acids. Trimming removed 3 bases at V and 3 bases at J, with 8 bases between. Germline V gene data show CDR1 as SGHAT and CDR2 as FQDESV (reference sequence). CDR3 DNA: TGTGCCAGCAGCTTCGGACCAGACACCGGGGAGCTGTTTTTT. Amino acid sequence: CASSFGPDTGELFF. The full variable domain, completed using reference TRBV11-1 and TRBJ2-2, is EAEVAQSPRYKITEKSQAVAFWCDPISGHATLYWYRQILGQGPELLVQFQDESVVDDSQLPKDRFSAERLKGVDSTLKIQPAELGDSAMYLCASSFGPDTGELFFGEGSRLTVL.

This clonotype was observed many times. The chain has TRBV11-2 and TRBJ2-7; D unresolved. The germline V gene encodes CDR1 SGHAT and CDR2 FQNNGV. V was shortened by 2 bases and J by 2 bases, with 7 bases between the two germline ends. The CDR3 sequence is 13 residues long. The CDR3 reads CASSLSITYEQYV. Written as DNA, the CDR3 is TGTGCCAGCAGCTTAAGTATCACCTACGAGCAGTACGTC.

This clonotype was picked up a small number of times. The gene calls are TRBV28 and TRBJ2-7; 10 nucleotides agree with TRBD2. This CDR3 spans 15 amino acids. Germline V CDR1 and CDR2: MDHEN, SYDVKM. V lost 4 bases, J lost 7 bases, and 10 bases stayed unmatched. The CDR3 sequence is CASSSALAGVWEQYF. For the CDR3, the DNA is TGTGCCAGCAGTTCCGCTCTAGCGGGAGTGTGGGAGCAGTACTTC.

This clonotype was observed many times. J is TRBJ2-1 and V is TRBV5-1; D call uncertain. V gave up 0 bases and J gave up 4 bases, with 8 bases separating them. This CDR3 has 14 residues. CDR1 and CDR2 (germline): SGHRS, YFSETQ. In DNA, the CDR3 is TGCGCCAGCAGCTTGGATGGCAGTTACAATGAGCAGTTCTTC. Residues: CASSLDGSYNEQFF.

About this clonotype: A much larger clone lies a single base off, so this may be a read error. The chain combines TRBV6-1 with TRBJ2-4; 11 bases are a match to TRBD2. TRBJ2-7 explains the end of the DNA better; the J call may be wrong. Germline values: CDR1 MNHNS, CDR2 SASEGT. This CDR3 is built from 16 residues. The CDR3, as DNA: TGTGCCAGCAGCCAATCGGGACTAGCGGCCTCCTACGAGCAGTACTTC. Encoded protein: CASSQSGLAASYEQYF.

The chain combines TRBV3-1 with TRBJ2-5, with no clear D. There are 17 residues in the CDR3. V was cut by 0 bases and J by 2 bases, with 16 bases left in between. Germline CDR1 and CDR2: LGHDT and YNNKEL (reference sequence). CDR3 DNA: TGTGCCAGCAGCCAAGATGTTTTGGGGAACAGACAAGAGACCCAGTACTTC. It translates to CASSQDVLGNRQETQYF.

Points on this clonotype: A single base separates this from a much larger clone, so it may be a read error. J is TRBJ2-5 and V is TRBV20-1, with TRBD2 matching over 8 bases. The CDR3 spans 16 residues. Germline-derived CDR1 and CDR2 are DFQATT and SNEGSKA (reference sequence). CDR3 in amino acids: CSARDPGGGLRETQHF. The CDR3 nucleotides are TGCAGTGCTAGAGATCCCGGGGGGGGGCTGAGAGAGACCCAGCACTTC.

The sample holds a few counts of this clonotype. The rearrangement links TRBV4-3 to TRBJ1-1, with a possible D match to TRBD1 (5 bases). Trimming cost V 0 bases and J 4 bases, with 12 bases left between them. CDR3 length: 15 amino acids. Looked up from germline, CDR1 is LGHNA and CDR2 is YSLEER. CDR3 bases: TGCGCCAGCAGCCAAGAAACGGCAGGGATCACTGAAGCTTTCTTT. Translated: CASSQETAGITEAFF.

In this sample, this clonotype turned up a few times. The chain carries TRBV5-6 and TRBJ2-1; no clear D. Trimming removed 1 base at V and 8 bases at J, with 19 bases between. In germline, CDR1 is SGHDT, CDR2 YYEEEE. CDR3 length: 16 amino acids. The chain's CDR3 is CASSLLGRAMSYEQFF. In DNA form, the CDR3 reads TGTGCCAGCAGCTTGCTTGGGCGTGCAATGTCGTATGAGCAGTTCTTC.

This clonotype was counted at least ten times. The chain carries TRBV12-3 or TRBV12-4 and TRBJ2-1; 11 nucleotides match TRBD2. CDR3 length: 17 residues. Losses at the gene ends were 6 bases for V and 3 bases for J; bases not matched to a gene: 10. The CDR3 protein is CASRRSLGLADYNEQFF. The CDR3 coding sequence is TGTGCCAGCAGACGCAGCTTGGGACTAGCGGACTACAATGAGCAGTTCTTC.

The sample holds many counts of this clonotype. The CDR3 DNA is TGTGCCAGCAGCTTAGAAATGGGAATGAACACTGAAGCTTTCTTT. Translated, it gives CASSLEMGMNTEAFF. The chain joins TRBV7-9 to TRBJ1-1; the D is unclear. The CDR3 loop spans 15 amino acids. Germline loops: CDR1 SEHNR, CDR2 FQNEAQ (reference sequence). The V and J ends lost 1 base and 0 bases respectively, with 9 bases between them.

This clonotype came up many times. The DNA of the CDR3 is TGTGCCAGCAGCTCGGGACAGGGGGCCGGTTACGAGCAGTACGTC. Protein: CASSSGQGAGYEQYV. The V call is TRBV5-5, the J call TRBJ2-7, with 12 nucleotides matching TRBD1. This CDR3 has 15 amino acids. J was trimmed by 4 bases and V by 3 bases; bases with no gene match: 5. Germline V lookup: CDR1 SGHKS, CDR2 YYEKEE (reference sequence).

In its sample, this clonotype was seen many times. The chain recombines TRBV7-2 with TRBJ2-3; 13 positions agree with TRBD2. The CDR3 covers 17 residues. With 5 bases clipped from V and 8 bases from J, the junction kept 13 bases outside the gene matches. Germline values: CDR1 SGHTA, CDR2 FQGNSA. The CDR3: CASSGTSGKLGRITQYF. CDR3 nucleotide sequence: TGTGCCAGCAGCGGGACTAGCGGGAAACTAGGCCGTATTACGCAGTATTTT. Together with reference TRBV7-2 and TRBJ2-3, the CDR3 gives the full variable domain: GAGVSQSPSNKVTEKGKDVELRCDPISGHTALYWYRQSLGQGLEFLIYFQGNSAPDKSGLPSDRFSAERTGGSVSTLTIQRTQQEDSAVYLCASSGTSGKLGRITQYFGPGTRLTVL.

This clonotype was picked up many times. The rearrangement uses TRBV28 and TRBJ2-1; 7 nucleotides line up with TRBD1. The CDR3 runs 18 residues. Trimming removed 3 bases from V and 2 bases from J; junction bases left unmatched: 13. Per germline, CDR1 MDHEN and CDR2 SYDVKM. The CDR3 DNA sequence: TGTGCCAGCAGTTTGTCCCACGGGGACAGTGGCCCCTACAATGAGCAGTTCTTC. It is translated as CASSLSHGDSGPYNEQFF.

In its sample, this clonotype was seen many times. This chain connects TRBV6-5 to TRBJ1-1, with unresolved D. Germline assignment: CDR1 MNHEY and CDR2 SVGAGI. There are 14 residues in the CDR3. Trimming removed 3 bases at V and 1 base at J, with 9 bases between. For the CDR3, the DNA is TGTGCCAGCAGTTATAACCAGAAGAACACTGAAGCTTTCTTT. Its translation: CASSYNQKNTEAFF.

This clonotype came up many times. V and J are TRBV7-3 and TRBJ1-1; 10 nucleotides line up with TRBD1. The V gene's germline CDR1 is SGHTA and CDR2 FQGTGA. The CDR3 runs 18 residues. V lost 2 bases to trimming and J lost 4 bases; unmatched junction nucleotides: 13. Here the CDR3 DNA reads TGTGCCAGCAGCTTATGGGTCGGGACAGGGGCGACGCGCACTGAAGCTTTCTTT. Translation: CASSLWVGTGATRTEAFF.

This clonotype was seen at least ten times. This sequence joins TRBV29-1 and TRBJ1-2; D remains ambiguous. CDR3 length: 13 residues. With 4 bases removed from V and 2 bases from J, the gap between germline ends came to 11 bases. In germline, CDR1 is SQVTM, CDR2 ANQGSEA. The DNA for the CDR3 is TGCAGCGTTGGCGTCCTGAAAAACTATGGCTACACCTTC. It translates to CSVGVLKNYGYTF.

This clonotype was seen a handful of times. The chain couples TRBV7-6 to TRBJ2-5, with TRBD1 as a possible D gene (5 bases). V gave up 3 bases and J gave up 1 base, with 9 bases separating them. The CDR3 is made up of 14 amino acids. CDR1 SGHVS and CDR2 FNYEAQ come from the germline V gene. The CDR3 sequence is CASSFGAAQETQYF. The DNA of the CDR3 is TGTGCCAGCAGCTTTGGGGCAGCCCAAGAGACCCAGTACTTC.

This clonotype was seen at least ten times. A junction end diverges from the germline sequence, so it may reflect a read error. The rearrangement uses TRBV6-5 and TRBJ1-2; 7 bases agree with TRBD1. The CDR3 is 14 residues long. The germline V gene has CDR1 MNHEY and CDR2 SVGAGI. This chain's CDR3 is CASSYSEAGQTTYF. CDR3 in DNA: TGTGCCAGCAGTTACTCCGAGGCGGGACAGACCACTTACTTC.